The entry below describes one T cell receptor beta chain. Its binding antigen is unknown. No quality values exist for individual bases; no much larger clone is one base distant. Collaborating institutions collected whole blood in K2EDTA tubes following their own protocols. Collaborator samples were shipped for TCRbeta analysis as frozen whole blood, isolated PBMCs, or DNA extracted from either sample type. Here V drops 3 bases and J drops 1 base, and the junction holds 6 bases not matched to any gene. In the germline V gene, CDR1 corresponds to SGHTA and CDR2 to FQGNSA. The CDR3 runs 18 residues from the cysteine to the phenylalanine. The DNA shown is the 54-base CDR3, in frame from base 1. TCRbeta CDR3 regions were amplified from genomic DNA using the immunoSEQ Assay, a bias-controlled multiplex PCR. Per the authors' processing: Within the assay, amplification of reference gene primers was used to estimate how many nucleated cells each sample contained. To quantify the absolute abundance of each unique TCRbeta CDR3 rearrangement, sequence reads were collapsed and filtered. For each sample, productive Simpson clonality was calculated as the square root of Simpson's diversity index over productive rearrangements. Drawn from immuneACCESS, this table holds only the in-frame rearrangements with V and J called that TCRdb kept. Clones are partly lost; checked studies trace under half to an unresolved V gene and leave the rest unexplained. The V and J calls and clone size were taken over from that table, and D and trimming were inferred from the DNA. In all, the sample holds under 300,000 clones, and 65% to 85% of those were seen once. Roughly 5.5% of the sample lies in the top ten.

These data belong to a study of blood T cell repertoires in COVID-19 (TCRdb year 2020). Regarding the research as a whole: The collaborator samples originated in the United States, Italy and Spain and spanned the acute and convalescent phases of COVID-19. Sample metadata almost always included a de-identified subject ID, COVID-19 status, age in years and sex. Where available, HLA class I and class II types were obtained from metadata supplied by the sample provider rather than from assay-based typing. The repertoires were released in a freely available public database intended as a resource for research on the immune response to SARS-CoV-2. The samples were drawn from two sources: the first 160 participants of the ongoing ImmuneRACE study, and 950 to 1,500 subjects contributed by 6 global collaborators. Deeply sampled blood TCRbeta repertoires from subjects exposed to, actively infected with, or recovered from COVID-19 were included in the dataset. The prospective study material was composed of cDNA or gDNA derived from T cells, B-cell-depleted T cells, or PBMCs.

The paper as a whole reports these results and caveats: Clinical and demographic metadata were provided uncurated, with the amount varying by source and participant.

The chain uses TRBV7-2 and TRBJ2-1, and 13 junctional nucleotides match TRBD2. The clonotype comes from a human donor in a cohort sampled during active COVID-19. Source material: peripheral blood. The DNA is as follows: TGTGCCAGCAGCTTGACCGGACTAGCGGGAGTATCCTACAATGAGCAGTTCTTC. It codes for CASSLTGLAGVSYNEQFF.